The rows below give T cell receptor beta chains drawn from one sample of a study of early T cells in non-severe SARS-CoV-2 infection. Each CDR3 protein gets one entry after TCRdb re-called the 5' RACE reads with MiXCR. The sample records 54,000 or so distinct CDR3 sequences, approximately 5.6% being singletons. The sample taken for sequencing was whole blood. Receptors originate from an adult who was a healthcare worker with PCR-confirmed SARS-CoV-2 infection or an uninfected control (not recorded which). CDR3s include the opening cysteine and the closing phenylalanine or tryptophan. The D gene is left open where the match is weak. Expanded clones are given a class, and other clones once, few, many or no size at all.

v_gene: TRBV6-5; j_gene: TRBJ1-3; d_gene: -; abundance: many; CDR3nt: TGTGCCAGCAGCCTCCACCGGGACACTAGAAACACCATATATTTT; CDR3aa: CASSLHRDTRNTIYF
v_gene: TRBV5-1; j_gene: TRBJ1-5; d_gene: TRBD1; abundance: few; CDR3nt: TGCGCCAGCAGCTTTACAGGGGGCGGCAATCAGCCCCAGCATTTT; CDR3aa: CASSFTGGGNQPQHF
v_gene: TRBV5-1; j_gene: TRBJ2-3; d_gene: -; abundance: -; CDR3nt: TGCGCCAGCAGCTTCGTAGCGGATCCGTCCACAGGTCCGCAGTATTTT; CDR3aa: CASSFVADPSTGPQYF
v_gene: TRBV6-5; j_gene: TRBJ2-1; d_gene: -; abundance: many; CDR3nt: TGTGCCAGCAGTCTCCGACCAGCTGCTAGGTACAATGAGCAGTTCTTC; CDR3aa: CASSLRPAARYNEQFF
v_gene: TRBV7-6; j_gene: TRBJ1-1; d_gene: -; abundance: -; CDR3nt: TGTGCCAGCAGCTCAGGGAGCACTGAAGCTTTCTTT; CDR3aa: CASSSGSTEAFF
v_gene: TRBV20-1; j_gene: TRBJ1-1; d_gene: -; abundance: many; CDR3nt: TGCAGTCTCCTAAAGGGGAACACTGAAGCTTTCTTT; CDR3aa: CSLLKGNTEAFF
v_gene: TRBV12-3/TRBV12-4; j_gene: TRBJ1-1; d_gene: -; abundance: few; CDR3nt: TGTGCCAGCAGGACCTCATTCCAGGGTTTCTTATTAGGGACTGAAGCTTTCTTT; CDR3aa: CASRTSFQGFLLGTEAFF
v_gene: TRBV6-6; j_gene: TRBJ2-7; d_gene: TRBD1; abundance: few; CDR3nt: TGTGCCAGCAGTTATGGGACAGAGATCTACGAGCAGTACTTC; CDR3aa: CASSYGTEIYEQYF
v_gene: TRBV18; j_gene: TRBJ2-7; d_gene: TRBD1; abundance: -; CDR3nt: TGTGCCAGCTCACCACCCGGACAGGGCGCTCTCGGCGAGCAGTACTTC; CDR3aa: CASSPPGQGALGEQYF
v_gene: TRBV5-4; j_gene: TRBJ2-5; d_gene: -; abundance: many; CDR3nt: TGTGCCAGCAGTTTGGACAGTGATCAAGAGACCCAGTACTTC; CDR3aa: CASSLDSDQETQYF
v_gene: TRBV4-3; j_gene: TRBJ2-1; d_gene: -; abundance: many; CDR3nt: TGCGCCAGCAGCAGGGACGGGGGTGCCACCTACAATGAGCAGTTCTTC; CDR3aa: CASSRDGGATYNEQFF
v_gene: TRBV11-2; j_gene: TRBJ2-2; d_gene: TRBD2; abundance: few; CDR3nt: TGTGCCAGCAGCCCAAGTTGGGACTACAACACCGGGGAGCTGTTTTTT; CDR3aa: CASSPSWDYNTGELFF
v_gene: TRBV30; j_gene: TRBJ1-6; d_gene: -; abundance: many; CDR3nt: TGTGCCTGCCGATCCAGGGGTGAGAGCTCCTATAATTCACCCCTCCACTTT; CDR3aa: CACRSRGESSYNSPLHF
v_gene: TRBV19; j_gene: TRBJ2-1; d_gene: TRBD2; abundance: many; CDR3nt: TGTGCCAGTAGTTCTACCGGGGGGGTCAATGAGCAGTTCTTC; CDR3aa: CASSSTGGVNEQFF